This entry lists 28 T cell receptor beta chains sequenced from one sample in a study of shared clonotypes between healthy human individuals. The protocol was immunoSEQ multiplex PCR, while the TCRdb copy is restricted to in-frame clones and leaves out a portion. The sample contains almost 700,000 clones, just over 90% of which appear only once. The naive CD8 fraction comprised CD45RO-negative cells positively selected for CCR7 and excluded terminally differentiated effector memory CD45RA+ cells. Sequencing input: naive CD8+ T cells sorted from blood. The receptors derive from a man under 40 in good health.

The chain links TRBV14 to TRBJ2-6; D is unresolved. Trimming left V 0 bases short and J 0 bases short, with 15 bases between. The CDR3 spans 19 residues. Germline V gene data show CDR1 as SGHDN and CDR2 as FVKESK. The CDR3 is CASSQDQRSQPSGANVLTF. The CDR3 bases are TGTGCCAGCAGCCAAGATCAGAGGTCTCAACCCTCTGGGGCCAACGTCCTGACTTTC.

The rearrangement joins TRBV18 to TRBJ2-3, with D hard to call. V gave up 2 bases and J gave up 5 bases, with 8 bases separating them. The V gene's germline CDR1 is KGHSH and CDR2 LQKENI. This CDR3 comprises 13 residues. The CDR3 DNA follows: TGTGCCAGCTCACCAGGGCAGCAAGATACGCAGTATTTT. Its protein is CASSPGQQDTQYF. The full variable domain, with the rest looked up from reference TRBV18 and TRBJ2-3, is NAGVMQNPRHLVRRRGQEARLRCSPMKGHSHVYWYRQLPEEGLKFMVYLQKENIIDESGMPKERFSAEFPKEGPSILRIQQVVRGDSAAYFCASSPGQQDTQYFGPGTRLTVL.

This chain links TRBV4-3 with TRBJ2-1; 13 bases line up with TRBD2. In germline, CDR1 is LGHNA, CDR2 YSLEER. Unmatched junction bases numbered 5, after V lost 4 bases and J lost 8 bases. This CDR3 spans 15 amino acids. The CDR3 DNA is TGCGCCAGCAGCCCACTAGCGGGAGGGCCATATGAGCAGTTCTTC. It specifies CASSPLAGGPYEQFF.

CDR3 DNA: TGTGCCAGCAGTCCGACTAGGGAGCAAGAGACCCAGTACTTC. Translating gives CASSPTREQETQYF. V and J are TRBV27 and TRBJ2-5, with D possibly matching TRBD2 (6 bases). This CDR3 spans 14 amino acids. From germline, CDR1 is MNHEY and CDR2 SMNVEV (reference sequence). Trimming pared 5 bases from V and 2 bases from J, leaving 12 bases between.

The chain carries TRBV11-2 and TRBJ2-7, with D hard to call. The CDR3 runs 15 residues. Between the trimmed V and J ends, which lost 4 bases and 2 bases, there was a span of 15 bases. Germline values: CDR1 SGHAT, CDR2 FQNNGV. CDR3 protein: CASSWGGRGTYEQYF. The CDR3 DNA reads TGTGCCAGCAGCTGGGGTGGCCGTGGGACCTACGAGCAGTACTTC.

This rearrangement joins TRBV5-4 to TRBJ2-5; 11 bases are shared with TRBD2. Germline V lookup: CDR1 SGHNT, CDR2 YYREEE (reference sequence). The CDR3 sequence is 13 residues long. The V and J ends lost 10 bases and 2 bases, in that order; junction bases with no gene match: 4. The CDR3 DNA follows: TGTGCCTGGGGACTAGCGGTTCAAGAGACCCAGTACTTC. It specifies CAWGLAVQETQYF.

The chain uses TRBV14 and TRBJ2-1; 16 positions match TRBD2. J gave up 3 bases and V 5 bases, and 10 bases lay outside the gene matches. The CDR3 sequence is 19 residues long. Per germline, CDR1 SGHDN and CDR2 FVKESK. CDR3 nucleotides: TGTGCCAGCAGCTTAATCGGGACTAGCGGGAGGGCCGGCTACAATGAGCAGTTCTTC. This translates into CASSLIGTSGRAGYNEQFF.

The chain is built from TRBV15 and TRBJ2-7; possibly TRBD2 for D (6 bases). The V gene lost 5 bases and the J gene lost 3 bases, with 23 bases spanning the gap. This CDR3 is 17 amino acids long. The germline V gene has CDR1 LNHNV and CDR2 YYDKDF (reference sequence). The CDR3 DNA follows: TGTGCCACCAGCCCATCCCGTGACCTAGCGAGAAACTACGAGCAGTACTTC. Protein sequence: CATSPSRDLARNYEQYF. The variable domain in full, with the rest retrieved from reference TRBV15 and TRBJ2-7, is DAMVIQNPRYQVTQFGKPVTLSCSQTLNHNVMYWYQQKSSQAPKLLFHYYDKDFNNEADTPDNFQSRRPNTSFCFLDIRSPGLGDTAMYLCATSPSRDLARNYEQYFGPGTRLTVT.

The CDR3, as DNA: TGCGCCAGCAGCTTGGCCGGTACCTTGGAGCTGTTTTTT. Protein sequence: CASSLAGTLELFF. The chain couples TRBV5-1 to TRBJ2-2; D gene unclear. The CDR3 totals 13 residues. CDR1 and CDR2 (germline): SGHRS, YFSETQ. Trimming stripped 0 bases from V and 10 bases from J, with 10 bases between.

The chain is built from TRBV5-8 and TRBJ2-7, with D unresolved. The CDR3 loop spans 10 amino acids. Germline V CDR1 and CDR2: SGHTS, YDEGEE. V was trimmed by 6 bases and J by 2 bases, leaving 3 bases between them. CDR3 sequence (DNA): TGTGCCAGCACAACCTACGAGCAGTACTTC. Protein product: CASTTYEQYF.

This chain connects TRBV19 to TRBJ2-3; tentatively, D is TRBD2 (5 bases). In germline, CDR1 is LNHDA, CDR2 SQIVND (reference sequence). The germline V and J ends were trimmed by 3 bases and 6 bases, with 16 bases remaining between them. This CDR3 has 15 residues. The CDR3 sequence: CASSMVGVVSDTQYF. The DNA of the CDR3 is TGTGCCAGTAGTATGGTGGGAGTTGTTAGTGATACGCAGTATTTT.

The chain couples TRBV29-1 to TRBJ2-5; weak D call: TRBD2 (5 bases). There are 12 residues in the CDR3. Germline V lookup: CDR1 SQVTM, CDR2 ANQGSEA. The V and J ends lost 1 base and 3 bases respectively, with 6 bases between them. CDR3 sequence: CSVEAEEETQYF. The CDR3 nucleotides read TGCAGCGTTGAAGCGGAGGAAGAGACCCAGTACTTC.

The chain couples TRBV5-4 to TRBJ1-3; 7 positions agree with TRBD1. The V and J ends lost 0 bases and 0 bases, in that order; junction bases with no gene match: 0. The CDR3 runs 15 residues. Germline-derived CDR1 and CDR2 are SGHNT and YYREEE (reference sequence). CDR3 nucleotide sequence: TGTGCCAGCAGCTTGGCAGGGGGCTCTGGAAACACCATATATTTT. The encoded protein is CASSLAGGSGNTIYF.

The V call is TRBV7-6, the J call TRBJ2-7, with 9 bases that match TRBD1. V was clipped by 5 bases and J by 1 base; unmatched bases: 12. The CDR3 runs 17 residues. The germline CDR1 and CDR2 sequences are SGHVS and FNYEAQ. The CDR3 region has the DNA TGTGCCAGCAGCCCCGCCGGGGGACAGGGACGGTCCTACGAGCAGTACTTC. It translates to CASSPAGGQGRSYEQYF.

The J gene is TRBJ2-7, the V gene TRBV2; TRBD2 is a possible D gene (5 bases). Trimming stripped 3 bases from V and 0 bases from J, with 6 bases between. The germline V gene encodes CDR1 SNHLY and CDR2 FYNNEI. This CDR3 has 13 amino acids. The CDR3 sequence: CASSDGNSYEQYF. CDR3 coding DNA: TGTGCCAGCAGTGACGGGAACTCCTACGAGCAGTACTTC.

The J gene is TRBJ2-1, the V gene TRBV28; 9 nucleotides agree with TRBD2. V was clipped by 6 bases and J by 7 bases; unmatched bases: 7. The CDR3 consists of 14 residues. CDR1 is MDHEN and CDR2 is SYDVKM in the germline V gene. This CDR3 is CASSMILAGNEQFF. The CDR3 coding sequence is TGTGCCAGCAGCATGATTCTAGCGGGAAATGAGCAGTTCTTC. Together with reference TRBV28 and TRBJ2-1, the CDR3 gives the full variable domain: DVKVTQSSRYLVKRTGEKVFLECVQDMDHENMFWYRQDPGLGLRLIYFSYDVKMKEKGDIPEGYSVSREKKERFSLILESASTNQTSMYLCASSMILAGNEQFFGPGTRLTVL.

The V and J genes are TRBV7-3 and TRBJ2-1; D is unclear. The CDR3 has 13 amino acids. Trimming removed 5 bases from V and 0 bases from J, with 5 bases in between. The germline CDR1 and CDR2 sequences are SGHTA and FQGTGA. The CDR3 DNA sequence: TGTGCCAGCAGCCCAGACTCCTACAATGAGCAGTTCTTC. This gives the protein CASSPDSYNEQFF. Variable domain in full (rest from reference TRBV7-3 and TRBJ2-1): GAGVSQTPSNKVTEKGKYVELRCDPISGHTALYWYRQSLGQGPEFLIYFQGTGAADDSGLPNDRFFAVRPEGSVSTLKIQRTERGDSAVYLCASSPDSYNEQFFGPGTRLTVL.

The rearrangement uses TRBV2 and TRBJ1-1, with D possibly TRBD1 on 5 matching bases. V lost 5 bases, J lost 6 bases, and 22 bases lay in between. The CDR3 has 16 residues. Germline V lookup: CDR1 SNHLY, CDR2 FYNNEI. The CDR3 region has the DNA TGTGCCAGCAGTCACAGGTTGTTCCCACCCCTGCCTGAAGCTTTCTTT. Its protein is CASSHRLFPPLPEAFF.

This chain uses TRBV4-1 with TRBJ1-1; possible D gene TRBD1, 5 bases. The CDR3 covers 14 residues. Germline V gives CDR1 MGHRA, CDR2 YSYEKL. V shed 7 bases and J shed 5 bases, with 17 bases lying between them. CDR3 nucleotides: TGCGCCAGCAACCGACCCGGCCAGGGTACTGAAGCTTTCTTT. Translating gives CASNRPGQGTEAFF.

The rearrangement links TRBV5-1 to TRBJ1-1; 8 nucleotides agree with TRBD1. J was trimmed by 1 base and V by 2 bases; bases with no gene match: 7. Germline V gives CDR1 SGHRS, CDR2 YFSETQ. CDR3 length: 16 amino acids. The CDR3 is CASSFDATGANTEAFF. The CDR3 coding sequence is TGCGCCAGCAGCTTTGATGCGACAGGGGCGAACACTGAAGCTTTCTTT.

The gene calls are TRBV18 and TRBJ2-5; TRBD2 might be the D (5 bases). The V end was cut by 3 bases, the J end by 2 bases, with 10 bases between. The CDR3 sequence is 14 residues long. Germline lookup yields CDR1 KGHSH and CDR2 LQKENI. This chain's CDR3 is CASSPLGLQETQYF. CDR3 DNA sequence: TGTGCCAGCTCACCCCTCGGACTTCAAGAGACCCAGTACTTC.

The chain employs TRBV15 and TRBJ2-4; TRBD1 aligns across 9 bases. Germline V CDR1 and CDR2: LNHNV, YYDKDF (reference sequence). Trimming cost V 2 bases and J 8 bases; bases outside gene matches: 13. The CDR3 runs to 17 residues. CDR3 region: CATSRPLIGQGWDIQYF. The CDR3 DNA reads as TGTGCCACCAGCAGACCGCTTATAGGACAGGGGTGGGACATTCAGTACTTC.

The rearrangement links TRBV2 to TRBJ1-1; D is possibly TRBD1 (5 bases). Germline-derived CDR1 and CDR2 are SNHLY and FYNNEI. Trimming pared 8 bases from V and 1 base from J, leaving 11 bases between. The CDR3 spans 13 residues. CDR3 sequence reads: CASPGGENTEAFF. The DNA of the CDR3 is TGTGCCAGCCCCGGGGGAGAGAACACTGAAGCTTTCTTT.

The rearrangement uses TRBV9 and TRBJ2-7; 10 nucleotides line up with TRBD2. The CDR3 is made up of 14 amino acids. The trim removed 3 bases at V and 7 bases at J, leaving 7 bases unmatched. CDR1 and CDR2 (germline): SGDLS, YYNGEE. The CDR3 DNA reads as TGTGCCAGCAGCGCTAGCGGGAGCCCCTTTGAGCAGTACTTC. Translating it yields CASSASGSPFEQYF.

Notes on this clone: The same CDR3 can be traced to other DNA sequences in this sample. This rearrangement joins TRBV15 to TRBJ2-7; D uncertain. Trimming took off 0 bases at V and 0 bases at J, with 9 bases between the two ends. CDR3 length: 15 amino acids. Germline CDR1 is LNHNV and CDR2 is YYDKDF (reference sequence). The CDR3 nucleotides are TGTGCCACCAGCAGAGACAGGTCGAGCTCCTACGAGCAGTACTTC. Translated: CATSRDRSSSYEQYF.

The rearrangement uses TRBV2 and TRBJ2-3; D tentatively fits TRBD1 or TRBD2 (5 bases each). Germline V gene lookup returns CDR1 SNHLY and CDR2 FYNNEI. The CDR3 has 14 residues. V was pared by 3 bases and J by 4 bases, with 11 bases between. CDR3 sequence reads: CASSDEGLADTQYF. CDR3 bases: TGTGCCAGCAGTGACGAGGGGTTGGCAGATACGCAGTATTTT.

CDR3 nucleotides: TGTGCCAGCAGTCCCCTGGCTCGAACCTACGAGCAGTACTTC. It specifies CASSPLARTYEQYF. The rearrangement joins TRBV28 to TRBJ2-7; no reliable D call. Trimming pared 5 bases from V and 2 bases from J, leaving 13 bases between. CDR1 is MDHEN, CDR2 SYDVKM, per germline. This CDR3 is built from 14 residues.

Only a few counts were recorded for this clone. The chain combines TRBV14 with TRBJ1-2; D gene uncertain. V was shortened by 5 bases and J by 4 bases, with 8 bases between the two germline ends. Germline V CDR1 and CDR2: SGHDN, FVKESK. The CDR3 totals 12 residues. CDR3 sequence (DNA): TGTGCCAGCAGCGGAAAGACCTATGGCTACACCTTC. Translation: CASSGKTYGYTF.